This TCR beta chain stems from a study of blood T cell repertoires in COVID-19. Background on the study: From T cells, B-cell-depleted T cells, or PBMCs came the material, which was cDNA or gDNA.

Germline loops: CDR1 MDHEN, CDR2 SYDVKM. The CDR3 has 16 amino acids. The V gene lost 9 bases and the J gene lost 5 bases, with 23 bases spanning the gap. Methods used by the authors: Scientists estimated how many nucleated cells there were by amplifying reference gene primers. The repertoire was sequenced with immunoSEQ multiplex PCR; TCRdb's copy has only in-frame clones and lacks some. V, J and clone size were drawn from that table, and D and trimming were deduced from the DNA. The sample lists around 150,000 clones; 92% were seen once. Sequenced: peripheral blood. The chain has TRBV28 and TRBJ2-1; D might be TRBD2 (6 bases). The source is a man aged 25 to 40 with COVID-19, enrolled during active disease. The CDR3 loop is CASIPLRAGFHNEQFF. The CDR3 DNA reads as TGTGCCAGTATCCCCTTGCGAGCGGGTTTTCACAATGAGCAGTTCTTC.